This T cell receptor beta chain was sequenced during a study of beta chain features in type 1 diabetes. Study-wide results and limits: The study found that naive, central memory and Treg TCRB repertoires appeared more similar in patients than in healthy donors.

This clone was observed a few times. Its antigen is unidentified. The CDR3 sequence is 12 residues long. V was pared by 6 bases and J by 7 bases, with 13 bases between. Germline CDR1 SGHTA, CDR2 FQGNSA. The authors reverse transcribed all of the isolated RNA, so sequencing captured expressed TCRB transcripts. Sequencing used immunoSEQ multiplex PCR; TCRdb keeps in-frame clones, though not all of them. The sample gives around 330,000 clones, approximately 10% of which show up once; over 0.015% is in the top ten. The sequence was obtained from a woman younger than 45 in good health. The V gene is TRBV7-2, the J gene TRBJ2-7; D is possibly TRBD1 (6 bases). Sequencing was done on a sample of naive CD4+ T cells from blood. The CDR3 DNA reads TGTGCCAGCAGTTCACAGGGAGCAGAGCAGTACTTC. Encoded protein: CASSSQGAEQYF. Full variable domain (outside the CDR3, taken from reference TRBV7-2 and TRBJ2-7): GAGVSQSPSNKVTEKGKDVELRCDPISGHTALYWYRQSLGQGLEFLIYFQGNSAPDKSGLPSDRFSAERTGGSVSTLTIQRTQQEDSAVYLCASSSQGAEQYFGPGTRLTVT.